The sequence of this TCR beta chain was determined in a study of CD8+ T cells in alopecia areata. This clone was counted between two and nine times. The CDR3 has 13 amino acids. Per the germline V gene, CDR1 is SQVTM and CDR2 is ANQGSEA. Trimming removed 6 bases from V and 3 bases from J, with 15 bases in between. The sequencing template was cDNA reverse transcribed from extracted RNA. Using immunoSEQ multiplex PCR, the repertoire was profiled, and TCRdb retains in-frame clones only, with some absent. The profile shows 95,000 to 150,000 clones, less than 50% of them singletons. This receptor was taken from a human donor with alopecia areata. The V call is TRBV29-1, the J call TRBJ2-7, with D perhaps assigned TRBD1 or TRBD2 (5 bases each). Sequenced input: NKG2D-low CD8+ T cells sorted from blood. The CDR3 protein is CSVGRPLLYEQYF. In nucleotides, the CDR3 is TGCAGCGTGGGACGACCCCTTCTCTACGAGCAGTACTTC.